The rows below give T cell receptor beta chains drawn from one sample of a study of identical twins. MiXCR was run by TCRdb on the 5' RACE reads, yielding one entry per CDR3 protein. The data hold some 730,000 distinct CDR3 sequences, with 15% to 20% observed a single time. The same sample was also studied in work on T cells expressing NK-cell markers.

Sequences were obtained from PBMCs. These receptors were taken from a woman aged 18-30 years in good health. CDR3s include the opening cysteine and the closing phenylalanine or tryptophan. Each record gives: clone size, V gene, J gene, D gene, CDR3 DNA, CDR3 protein. A D gene is named only where the DNA matches it firmly. Only part of the rows carry a size: once, few, many, or a class if the clone is expanded.

>.|TRBV20-1|TRBJ2-5|.
TGCAGTGCTAGAGAGTGGGGGTCAAGCGGTCAAGAGACCCAGTACTTC
CSAREWGSSGQETQYF
>.|TRBV6-5|TRBJ1-5|.
TGTGCCAGCAGTTACTCGGTCGGGAAGCCCCAGCATTTT
CASSYSVGKPQHF
>few|TRBV6-5|TRBJ1-5|.
TGTGCCAGCAGTTTACGGGTTGGCTACAATCAGCCCCAGCATTTT
CASSLRVGYNQPQHF
>.|TRBV3-1|TRBJ2-7|TRBD1
TGTGCCAGCAGCCAAGGAGGAGGGACAGGGATGTACGAGCAGTACTTC
CASSQGGGTGMYEQYF
>.|TRBV19|TRBJ1-1|.
TGTGCCAGTAGTATAGTTGGCCTCACTGAAGCTTTCTTT
CASSIVGLTEAFF
>.|TRBV5-1|TRBJ1-1|.
TGCGCCAGCAGCCTGTTGACACCGACAGGCTCGATGGGCACTGAAGCTTTCTTT
CASSLLTPTGSMGTEAFF
>many|TRBV6-4|TRBJ2-2|.
TGTGCCAGCAGTGACACGAACACCGGGGAGCTGTTTTTT
CASSDTNTGELFF
>few|TRBV15|TRBJ2-5|TRBD2
TGTGCCACCGGGGGGGTGAAGGAGACCCAGTACTTC
CATGGVKETQYF
>.|TRBV12-3/TRBV12-4|TRBJ2-3|.
TGTGCCAGCAGTGGTCCTCCAGGGGTCAGAGATACGCAGTATTTT
CASSGPPGVRDTQYF
>few|TRBV20-1|TRBJ2-5|.
TGCAGTGCTAGCGATGGGGGGGAGACCCAGTACTTC
CSASDGGETQYF
>few|TRBV20-1|TRBJ2-7|.
TGCAGTGCTAGAGATCCTGGGGGTTCCCACCGAAACGAGCAGTACTTC
CSARDPGGSHRNEQYF
>few|TRBV20-1|TRBJ2-7|.
TGCAGTGCTAGAGTCCCAATGGACGAGCAGTACTTC
CSARVPMDEQYF
>.|TRBV7-2|TRBJ2-5|TRBD2
TGTGCCAGCAGCCAGGGACTAGCGGGAAAAGAGACCCAGTACTTC
CASSQGLAGKETQYF
>.|TRBV5-1|TRBJ2-7|TRBD2
TGCGCCAGCAGCTTCGTGGGAGGGAGGGGTGACGAGCAGTACTTC
CASSFVGGRGDEQYF
>few|TRBV4-3|TRBJ2-1|TRBD1
TGCGCCAGCAGCATAAAGACAGGGGAAAGGTACAATGAGCAGTTCTTC
CASSIKTGERYNEQFF
>few|TRBV11-3|TRBJ2-1|TRBD2
TGTGCCAGCAGAGGGACTAGCAATGAGCAGTTCTTC
CASRGTSNEQFF
>many|TRBV6-5|TRBJ1-3|.
TGTGCCAGCAGTTACAGACCTGGAAACACCATATATTTT
CASSYRPGNTIYF
>few|TRBV7-2|TRBJ1-1|.
TGTGCCAGCCCGAGGCGGGACGGGAGGAGAACTGAAGCTTTCTTT
CASPRRDGRRTEAFF
>many|TRBV5-1|TRBJ2-3|TRBD2
TGCGCCAGCAGCGCTAGCGGATTTAGCACAGATACGCAGTATTTT
CASSASGFSTDTQYF
>once|TRBV10-3|TRBJ2-7|.
TGTTCCATCAGACCCGGGACCGACTACGAGCAGTACTTC
CSIRPGTDYEQYF
>few|TRBV12-3/TRBV12-4|TRBJ2-1|.
TGTGCCAGCACCCCAGGGCCATACAATGAGCAGTTCTTC
CASTPGPYNEQFF
>few|TRBV5-5|TRBJ2-1|.
TGTGCCAGCAGCCCGGTAGGGAGAATGGGCGAGCAGTTCTTC
CASSPVGRMGEQFF
>once|TRBV6-1|TRBJ2-7|.
TGTGCCAGCAGCCCTCCCCCGGGGAAGGCCTACGAGAAGTACTTC
CASSPPPGKAYEKYF
>.|TRBV9|TRBJ2-7|.
TGTGCCAGCAGCGGGATCCACTCCTACGAGCAGTACTTC
CASSGIHSYEQYF
>.|TRBV4-2|TRBJ2-3|TRBD2
TGTGCCAGCGGCCCCGGGCTAGCGGGTAGAGATACGCAGTATTTT
CASGPGLAGRDTQYF
>many|TRBV5-1|TRBJ2-3|.
TGTGCCAGCAGCTTAGCGGCCACAGATACGCAGTATTTT
CASSLAATDTQYF
>few|TRBV7-6|TRBJ2-1|.
TGTGCCAGCAGCCCGAGATCGGTAACCTTCACCTACAATGAGCAGTTCTTC
CASSPRSVTFTYNEQFF
>many|TRBV12-3/TRBV12-4|TRBJ1-1|TRBD1
TGTGCCAGCAGTTTAGCGGGACAGCTTAACACTGAAGCTTTCTTT
CASSLAGQLNTEAFF
>.|TRBV3-1|TRBJ1-1|.
TGTGCCAGCAGCCAAAGACCCCAGGGCTACACTGAAGCTTTCTTT
CASSQRPQGYTEAFF
>.|TRBV5-1|TRBJ2-4|.
TGCGCCAGCAGCTCCCCCGGGGCGGGCATTCAGTACTTC
CASSSPGAGIQYF
>.|TRBV5-6|TRBJ2-1|TRBD2
TGTGCCAGCAGCTCGTCTAGCGGGAGATTCAATGAGCAGTTCTTC
CASSSSSGRFNEQFF